This is a list of T cell receptor beta chains from one sample in a study of radiotherapy plus CTLA-4 blockade in lung cancer. Clones were read by immunoSEQ multiplex PCR, and TCRdb kept only the in-frame ones, dropping some. The sample includes about 120,000 clones, roughly 74% of them seen just once. Sequencing was performed on peripheral blood, taken from a patient treated with radiotherapy plus ipilimumab. The source is a human donor with non-small cell lung cancer who had a partial response to radiotherapy plus ipilimumab. CDR3s include the opening cysteine and the closing phenylalanine or tryptophan. Fields, in order: V gene, J gene, clone size, D gene, CDR3 DNA, CDR3 protein. The D gene is left open where the match is weak. Clone size is stated in some rows and not others, as once, few, many or a class when expanded.

V gene: TRBV28
J gene: TRBJ2-2
clone size: .
D gene: .
CDR3 DNA: TGTGCCAGCAGCCCAGGCAGGGCGAACACCGGGGAGCTGTTTTTT
CDR3 protein: CASSPGRANTGELFF

V gene: TRBV5-1
J gene: TRBJ2-6
clone size: .
D gene: .
CDR3 DNA: TGCGCCAGCAGCCTGGACAGCCTGCCCCAAACCTCTGGGGCCAACGTCCTGACTTTC
CDR3 protein: CASSLDSLPQTSGANVLTF

V gene: TRBV6-1
J gene: TRBJ2-5
clone size: .
D gene: TRBD1
CDR3 DNA: TGTGCCAGCAGTGAAAGGTGGTTAGGGGGCGGGGAGACCCAGTACTTC
CDR3 protein: CASSERWLGGGETQYF

V gene: TRBV30
J gene: TRBJ1-3
clone size: .
D gene: TRBD1
CDR3 DNA: TGTGCCTGGAGGGGACAGGGGGCTGGAAACACCATATATTTT
CDR3 protein: CAWRGQGAGNTIYF

V gene: TRBV7-2
J gene: TRBJ2-1
clone size: .
D gene: TRBD2
CDR3 DNA: TGTGCCAGCAGCCCCGGGACTAGCGGGAGAGCTGGTGAGCAGTTCTTC
CDR3 protein: CASSPGTSGRAGEQFF

V gene: TRBV5-5
J gene: TRBJ2-1
clone size: .
D gene: .
CDR3 DNA: TGTGCCAGCAGCTTGGGCTGGAGCTCCTACAATGAGCAGTTCTTC
CDR3 protein: CASSLGWSSYNEQFF

V gene: TRBV6-1
J gene: TRBJ1-5
clone size: .
D gene: .
CDR3 DNA: TGTGCCAGCAGTGTGGGGGCCCTAAATCAGCCCCAGCATTTT
CDR3 protein: CASSVGALNQPQHF

V gene: TRBV28
J gene: TRBJ1-5
clone size: .
D gene: .
CDR3 DNA: TGTGCCAGCAGTTTCCATAGCAATCAGCCCCAGCATTTT
CDR3 protein: CASSFHSNQPQHF

V gene: TRBV30
J gene: TRBJ1-2
clone size: few
D gene: .
CDR3 DNA: TGTGCCTGGAGTCAAGGGGGGGGGAGAGCGACTAACTATGGCTACACCTTC
CDR3 protein: CAWSQGGGRATNYGYTF

V gene: TRBV7-9
J gene: TRBJ1-1
clone size: .
D gene: .
CDR3 DNA: TGTGCCAGCAGTCCTCAGGGGAACACTGAAGCTTTCTTT
CDR3 protein: CASSPQGNTEAFF

V gene: TRBV28
J gene: TRBJ1-1
clone size: .
D gene: .
CDR3 DNA: TGTGCCAGCTACGGGACACTGAACACTGAAGCTTTCTTT
CDR3 protein: CASYGTLNTEAFF

V gene: TRBV2
J gene: TRBJ2-3
clone size: .
D gene: TRBD2
CDR3 DNA: TGTGCCAGCAGATACAGCGGGGTAATGTACTTT
CDR3 protein: CASRYSGVMYF

V gene: TRBV28
J gene: TRBJ1-2
clone size: .
D gene: .
CDR3 DNA: TGTGCCAGCAGTTTTAGGAGTATTAGGTATGGCTACACCTTC
CDR3 protein: CASSFRSIRYGYTF

V gene: TRBV10-3
J gene: TRBJ2-5
clone size: .
D gene: TRBD2
CDR3 DNA: TGTGCCATCAGTGAGCCGAAGGGGAGCGGGAGTGAGGAGACCCAGTACTTC
CDR3 protein: CAISEPKGSGSEETQYF

V gene: TRBV28
J gene: TRBJ1-2
clone size: .
D gene: TRBD1
CDR3 DNA: TGTGCCAGCAGTTTCGGTGACAGGGTGTTTAACTATGGCTACACCTTC
CDR3 protein: CASSFGDRVFNYGYTF

V gene: TRBV11-2
J gene: TRBJ2-3
clone size: .
D gene: .
CDR3 DNA: TGTGCCAGCAGCTTAGTGCAGACTCAAGACACAGATACGCAGTATTTT
CDR3 protein: CASSLVQTQDTDTQYF

V gene: TRBV7-2
J gene: TRBJ1-1
clone size: .
D gene: .
CDR3 DNA: TGTGCCAGCAGCTTAGCGTTTGGGGGAGGTAGGACTGAAGCTTTCTTT
CDR3 protein: CASSLAFGGGRTEAFF

V gene: TRBV7-8
J gene: TRBJ2-7
clone size: .
D gene: TRBD1
CDR3 DNA: TGTGCCAGCAGCTTAGGGACAGGCTCCTACGAGCAGTACTTC
CDR3 protein: CASSLGTGSYEQYF

V gene: TRBV9
J gene: TRBJ2-3
clone size: .
D gene: TRBD2
CDR3 DNA: TGTGCCAGCAGCGGGGGACTAGCGGGAGTCACAGATACGCAGTATTTT
CDR3 protein: CASSGGLAGVTDTQYF

V gene: TRBV30
J gene: TRBJ1-4
clone size: .
D gene: TRBD1
CDR3 DNA: TGTGCCTGGAGTGTAGGGTCAGGGGGCGCGTTTACTAATGAAAAACTGTTTTTT
CDR3 protein: CAWSVGSGGAFTNEKLFF

V gene: TRBV6-5
J gene: TRBJ2-7
clone size: .
D gene: .
CDR3 DNA: TGTGCCAGCAGTGGGACAACGTTTCTAACCTACGAGCAGTACTTC
CDR3 protein: CASSGTTFLTYEQYF

V gene: TRBV5-4
J gene: TRBJ2-6
clone size: few
D gene: TRBD1
CDR3 DNA: TGTGCCAGCAGCTTGGGGGACAGTCTAGCCTCTGGGGCCAACGTCCTGACTTTC
CDR3 protein: CASSLGDSLASGANVLTF

V gene: TRBV27
J gene: TRBJ2-6
clone size: .
D gene: .
CDR3 DNA: TGTGCCAGCACCCTCTTTTCCTACTTAACAGGGAACGGCGCCAACGTCCTGACTTTC
CDR3 protein: CASTLFSYLTGNGANVLTF

V gene: TRBV7-9
J gene: TRBJ1-1
clone size: .
D gene: .
CDR3 DNA: TGTGCCAGCAGCGGGGGACACCTGAACACTGAAGCTTTCTTT
CDR3 protein: CASSGGHLNTEAFF

V gene: TRBV7-6
J gene: TRBJ2-7
clone size: few
D gene: .
CDR3 DNA: TGTGCCAGCAGCTCCATGGTAGGGGCGTCCTACGAGCAGTACTTC
CDR3 protein: CASSSMVGASYEQYF

V gene: TRBV11-2
J gene: TRBJ2-5
clone size: .
D gene: TRBD2
CDR3 DNA: TGTGCCAGCAGCTTTATACGGGAGGGCCGCGGGACCCAGTACTTC
CDR3 protein: CASSFIREGRGTQYF

V gene: TRBV9
J gene: TRBJ2-1
clone size: .
D gene: .
CDR3 DNA: TGTGCCAGCAGCACTTTAGGGGGCTCCTACAATGAGCAGTTCTTC
CDR3 protein: CASSTLGGSYNEQFF

V gene: TRBV15
J gene: TRBJ1-1
clone size: few
D gene: .
CDR3 DNA: TGTGCCACCAGCAGAGTAGGGGCAGAGAACACTGAAGCTTTCTTT
CDR3 protein: CATSRVGAENTEAFF

V gene: TRBV18
J gene: TRBJ2-1
clone size: .
D gene: TRBD1
CDR3 DNA: TGTGCCAGCTCACCACCGGGACAGGGATTTGAGCAGTTCTTC
CDR3 protein: CASSPPGQGFEQFF

V gene: TRBV29-1
J gene: TRBJ2-1
clone size: .
D gene: TRBD1
CDR3 DNA: TGCAGCGTTGAAAGGGGGCTGGGGAATGAGCAGTTCTTC
CDR3 protein: CSVERGLGNEQFF

V gene: TRBV27
J gene: TRBJ1-1
clone size: .
D gene: .
CDR3 DNA: TGTGCCAGCAGTTCAGGTTCTCGTGAAGCTTTCTTT
CDR3 protein: CASSSGSREAFF

V gene: TRBV5-6
J gene: TRBJ1-4
clone size: .
D gene: TRBD1
CDR3 DNA: TGTGCCAGCAGCTACCCCCCGGGACAGCTCTCAACTAATGAAAAACTGTTTTTT
CDR3 protein: CASSYPPGQLSTNEKLFF

V gene: TRBV6-1
J gene: TRBJ2-7
clone size: .
D gene: TRBD2
CDR3 DNA: TGTGCCTGTAATCTAGCGGGACCCTACGAGCAGTACTTC
CDR3 protein: CACNLAGPYEQYF

V gene: TRBV5-1
J gene: TRBJ2-2
clone size: .
D gene: TRBD2
CDR3 DNA: TGCGCCAGCAGCTCCGGACTAGCCGGGGAGCTGTTTTTT
CDR3 protein: CASSSGLAGELFF

V gene: TRBV28
J gene: TRBJ2-3
clone size: .
D gene: .
CDR3 DNA: TGTGCCAGCCGTCCTGCGCGGATCACAGATACGCAGTATTTT
CDR3 protein: CASRPARITDTQYF

V gene: TRBV25-1
J gene: TRBJ1-2
clone size: few
D gene: .
CDR3 DNA: TGTGCCAGCAGTGAAGGGAGGGGCATCTATGGCTACACCTTC
CDR3 protein: CASSEGRGIYGYTF

V gene: TRBV11-2
J gene: TRBJ2-7
clone size: once
D gene: TRBD1
CDR3 DNA: TGTGCCAGCAGCTTTGTCGGGACAGGGGGCTTAGAGCAGTACTTC
CDR3 protein: CASSFVGTGGLEQYF

V gene: TRBV15
J gene: TRBJ2-3
clone size: .
D gene: TRBD2
CDR3 DNA: TGTGCCACCAGCAGCAGGACTAGCGGGACGCGAGATACGCAGTATTTT
CDR3 protein: CATSSRTSGTRDTQYF

V gene: TRBV7-2
J gene: TRBJ2-1
clone size: .
D gene: .
CDR3 DNA: TGTGCCAGCAGCCTAAATAAGTGGGAGCAGTTCTTC
CDR3 protein: CASSLNKWEQFF

V gene: TRBV4-3
J gene: TRBJ1-4
clone size: .
D gene: TRBD1
CDR3 DNA: TGCGCCAGCAGCCAAGAGAAACAAGGGGGCACCACCGAAAAACTGTTTTTT
CDR3 protein: CASSQEKQGGTTEKLFF

V gene: TRBV11-1
J gene: TRBJ2-1
clone size: .
D gene: .
CDR3 DNA: TGTGCCAGCAGCCCAGAGAGGAGGAAGAGTGAGCAGTTCTTC
CDR3 protein: CASSPERRKSEQFF

V gene: TRBV5-6
J gene: TRBJ2-5
clone size: .
D gene: .
CDR3 DNA: TGTGCCAGCAGCTTTTGGGCAGGGGCGAACACCCTCCAAGAGACCCAGTACTTC
CDR3 protein: CASSFWAGANTLQETQYF

V gene: TRBV7-9
J gene: TRBJ2-3
clone size: few
D gene: TRBD1
CDR3 DNA: TGTGCCAGCACCCCGACAGGGGAGGGCACAGATACGCAGTATTTT
CDR3 protein: CASTPTGEGTDTQYF

V gene: TRBV5-1
J gene: TRBJ1-1
clone size: once
D gene: .
CDR3 DNA: TGCGCCAGCAGCTTTGGCGGGTCCATGAACACTGAAGCTTTCTTT
CDR3 protein: CASSFGGSMNTEAFF

V gene: TRBV15
J gene: TRBJ1-1
clone size: once
D gene: .
CDR3 DNA: TGTGCCACCAGCAGAGATACGGGGGTCATAAACACTGAAGCTTTCTTT
CDR3 protein: CATSRDTGVINTEAFF

V gene: TRBV28
J gene: TRBJ2-1
clone size: .
D gene: .
CDR3 DNA: TGTGCCAGCGACTCGAGCGGAGCCCAATACAATGAGCAGTTCTTC
CDR3 protein: CASDSSGAQYNEQFF

V gene: TRBV27
J gene: TRBJ1-5
clone size: .
D gene: TRBD1
CDR3 DNA: TGTGCCAGCAGGGCTGACAGGGCTATAGGCAATCAGCCCCAGCATTTT
CDR3 protein: CASRADRAIGNQPQHF

V gene: TRBV4-3
J gene: TRBJ1-3
clone size: .
D gene: .
CDR3 DNA: TGCGCCAGCAGCCAAGATCTAGAGGTTGGAGGAAACACCATATATTTT
CDR3 protein: CASSQDLEVGGNTIYF

V gene: TRBV9
J gene: TRBJ2-1
clone size: .
D gene: .
CDR3 DNA: TGTGCCAGCAGCGTAGAGGCTCTAAGGAGGTCGGGCAATGAGCAGTTCTTC
CDR3 protein: CASSVEALRRSGNEQFF

V gene: TRBV5-6
J gene: TRBJ2-3
clone size: .
D gene: TRBD2
CDR3 DNA: TGTGCCAGCAGCTCGGGGGGGTTGACAGATACGCAGTATTTT
CDR3 protein: CASSSGGLTDTQYF

V gene: TRBV5-4
J gene: TRBJ1-5
clone size: once
D gene: TRBD1
CDR3 DNA: TGTGCCAGCAGCGTCGGGACAGATTATCAGCCCCAGCATTTT
CDR3 protein: CASSVGTDYQPQHF

V gene: TRBV6-4
J gene: TRBJ2-5
clone size: .
D gene: .
CDR3 DNA: TGTGCCAGCAGTGTCGGTCACGGGGAGACCCAGTACTTC
CDR3 protein: CASSVGHGETQYF

V gene: TRBV5-1
J gene: TRBJ2-3
clone size: .
D gene: TRBD2
CDR3 DNA: TGCGCCAGCAGCTCCGGGACTACCCAAGATACGCAGTATTTT
CDR3 protein: CASSSGTTQDTQYF

V gene: TRBV6-1
J gene: TRBJ2-3
clone size: .
D gene: TRBD2
CDR3 DNA: TGTGCCAGCAGTGAAGCGAGCGGGGGAAGCACAGATACGCAGTATTTT
CDR3 protein: CASSEASGGSTDTQYF

V gene: TRBV9
J gene: TRBJ2-3
clone size: .
D gene: TRBD2
CDR3 DNA: TGTGCCAGCAGCGTAGCGCTCACGGGAGGTAGTGTAGATACGCAGTATTTT
CDR3 protein: CASSVALTGGSVDTQYF

V gene: TRBV5-6
J gene: TRBJ2-4
clone size: .
D gene: .
CDR3 DNA: TGTGCCAGCAGCCTGGGGGCGGCCAAAAACATTCAGTACTTC
CDR3 protein: CASSLGAAKNIQYF

V gene: TRBV29-1
J gene: TRBJ1-2
clone size: .
D gene: TRBD1
CDR3 DNA: TGCAGCGTTGACCACAGGGGCGACTATGGCTACACCTTC
CDR3 protein: CSVDHRGDYGYTF

V gene: TRBV7-9
J gene: TRBJ1-2
clone size: .
D gene: .
CDR3 DNA: TGTGCCGGCAGCTTGGCGGGGTCACAAAACTATGGCTACACCTTC
CDR3 protein: CAGSLAGSQNYGYTF

V gene: TRBV18
J gene: TRBJ2-2
clone size: .
D gene: .
CDR3 DNA: TGTGCCAGCTCACCATCTGGGAGCGCGAACACCGGGGAGCTGTTTTTT
CDR3 protein: CASSPSGSANTGELFF

V gene: TRBV4-1
J gene: TRBJ1-5
clone size: .
D gene: TRBD1
CDR3 DNA: TGCGCCAGCAGCCGGACAGGGAACAATCAGCCCCAGCATTTT
CDR3 protein: CASSRTGNNQPQHF